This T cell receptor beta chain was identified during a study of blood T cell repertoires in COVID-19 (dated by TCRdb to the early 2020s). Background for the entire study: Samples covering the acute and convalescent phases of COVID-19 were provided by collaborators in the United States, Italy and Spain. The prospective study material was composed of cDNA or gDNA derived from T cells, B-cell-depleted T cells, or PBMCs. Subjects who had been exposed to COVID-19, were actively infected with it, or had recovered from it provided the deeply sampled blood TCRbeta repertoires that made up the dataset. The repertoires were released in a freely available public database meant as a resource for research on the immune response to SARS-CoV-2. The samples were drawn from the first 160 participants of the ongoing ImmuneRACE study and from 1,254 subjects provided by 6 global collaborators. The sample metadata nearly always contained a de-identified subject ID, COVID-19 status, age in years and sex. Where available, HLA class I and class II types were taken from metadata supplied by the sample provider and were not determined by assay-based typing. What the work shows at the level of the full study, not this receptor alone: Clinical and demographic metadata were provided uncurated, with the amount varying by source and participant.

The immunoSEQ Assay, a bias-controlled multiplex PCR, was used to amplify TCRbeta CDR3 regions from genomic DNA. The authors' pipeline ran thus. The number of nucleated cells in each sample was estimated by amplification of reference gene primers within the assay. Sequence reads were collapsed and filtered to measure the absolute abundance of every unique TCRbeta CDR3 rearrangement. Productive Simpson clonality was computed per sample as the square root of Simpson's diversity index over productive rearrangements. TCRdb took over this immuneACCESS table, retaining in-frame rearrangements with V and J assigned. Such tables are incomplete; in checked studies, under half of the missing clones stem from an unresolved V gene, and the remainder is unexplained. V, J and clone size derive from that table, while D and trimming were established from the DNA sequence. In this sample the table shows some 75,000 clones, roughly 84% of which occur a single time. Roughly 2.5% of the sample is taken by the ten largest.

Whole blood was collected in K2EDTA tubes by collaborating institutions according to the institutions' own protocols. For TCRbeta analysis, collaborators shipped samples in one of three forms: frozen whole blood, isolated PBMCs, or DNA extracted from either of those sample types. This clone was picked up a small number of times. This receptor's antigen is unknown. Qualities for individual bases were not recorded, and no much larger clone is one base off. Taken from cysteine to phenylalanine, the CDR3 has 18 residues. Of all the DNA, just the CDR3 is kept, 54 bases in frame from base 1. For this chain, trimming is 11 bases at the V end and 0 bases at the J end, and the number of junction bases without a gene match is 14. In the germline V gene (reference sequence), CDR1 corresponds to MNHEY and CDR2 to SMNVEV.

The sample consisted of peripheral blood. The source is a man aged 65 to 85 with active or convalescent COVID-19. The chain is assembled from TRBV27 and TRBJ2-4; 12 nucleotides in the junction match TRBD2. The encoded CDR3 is CAPACLAGGKLAKNIQYF. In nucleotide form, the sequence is TGTGCCCCTGCTTGCCTAGCGGGAGGGAAGCTAGCCAAAAACATTCAGTACTTC.